This passage covers 17 T cell receptor beta chains from one sample sequenced in a study of T cell changes during pregnancy in multiple sclerosis. Assay: immunoSEQ multiplex PCR; the TCRdb copy retains only in-frame clones and omits some. The profile covers just under 50,000 clones, with 91% appearing a single time and 10% to 13% taken by the ten largest. Sequencing was performed on CD8+ T cells from peripheral blood mononuclear cells, taken after pregnancy. All receptors come from a female donor with multiple sclerosis, enrolled in a pregnancy study.

The chain is built from TRBV15 and TRBJ1-1; TRBD1 might be the D (5 bases). The CDR3 has 14 residues. The V end lost 5 bases, the J end lost 2 bases, and 12 bases lay between the germline ends. CDR1 and CDR2 from the germline V gene are LNHNV and YYDKDF (reference sequence). The CDR3 sequence: CATSRGTENTEAFF. In nucleotides, the CDR3 is TGTGCCACCAGCCGCGGGACCGAAAACACTGAAGCTTTCTTT. Looking up the rest from reference TRBV15 and TRBJ1-1 gives the full variable domain: DAMVIQNPRYQVTQFGKPVTLSCSQTLNHNVMYWYQQKSSQAPKLLFHYYDKDFNNEADTPDNFQSRRPNTSFCFLDIRSPGLGDTAMYLCATSRGTENTEAFFGQGTRLTVV.

The V and J genes are TRBV6-1 and TRBJ2-7, with D possibly TRBD2 on 7 matching bases. This CDR3 is built from 14 residues. Germline CDR1 and CDR2: MNHNS and SASEGT. V was clipped by 2 bases and J by 3 bases, with 11 bases between them. The CDR3 is CASSELGGDYEQYF. The CDR3, as DNA: TGTGCCAGCAGTGAACTAGGGGGGGACTACGAGCAGTACTTC.

The rearrangement links TRBV18 to TRBJ2-1; D unclear. Trimming cost V 1 base and J 5 bases, with 21 bases left between them. The germline gives CDR1 KGHSH, CDR2 LQKENI. This CDR3 region has 18 residues. The CDR3 is CASSPLKNVYPTHNEQFF. In DNA form, the CDR3 reads TGTGCCAGCTCACCACTTAAAAATGTGTACCCAACACACAATGAGCAGTTCTTC.

The rearrangement links TRBV7-6 to TRBJ1-6, with D maybe TRBD1 (5 bases). CDR1 SGHVS and CDR2 FNYEAQ come from the germline V gene. CDR3 size: 13 residues. The germline V and J ends were trimmed by 1 base and 9 bases, with 7 bases remaining between them. CDR3 amino acids: CASSLGRGSPLHF. As DNA, the CDR3 is TGTGCCAGCAGCTTAGGAAGGGGTTCACCCCTCCACTTT.

The chain employs TRBV2 and TRBJ2-7; the match to TRBD1 covers 7 bases. Trimming took 8 bases from V and 2 from J; bases not matched to a gene: 15. The CDR3 has 16 amino acids. Per the germline V gene, CDR1 is SNHLY and CDR2 is FYNNEI. Here the CDR3 reads CASFKGSYRGPYEQYF. The CDR3 DNA sequence: TGTGCCAGCTTTAAGGGGTCCTACAGGGGTCCCTACGAGCAGTACTTC. The complete variable domain, with remaining parts taken from reference TRBV2 and TRBJ2-7, reads EPEVTQTPSHQVTQMGQEVILRCVPISNHLYFYWYRQILGQKVEFLVSFYNNEISEKSEIFDDQFSVERPDGSNFTLKIRSTKLEDSAMYFCASFKGSYRGPYEQYFGPGTRLTVT.

V gene TRBV6-5 combines with J gene TRBJ2-5; 9 bases are shared with TRBD2. Germline V gene data show CDR1 as MNHEY and CDR2 as SVGAGI. The CDR3 runs to 16 residues. The V gene end was trimmed by 0 bases and the J gene end by 3 bases; junction bases not matched to a gene: 5. CDR3 sequence (DNA): TGTGCCAGCAGTTACTCTATCCTAGCGGGGAAAGAGACCCAGTACTTC. Its translation: CASSYSILAGKETQYF.

This clone was found once. The CDR3 sequence is CASSTTGSAETQYF. CDR3 nucleotides: TGTGCCAGCAGCACGACTGGAAGTGCGGAGACCCAGTACTTC. The chain recombines TRBV7-2 with TRBJ2-5, with unresolved D. Trimming removed 5 bases at V and 5 bases at J, with 15 bases between. The germline CDR1 and CDR2 sequences are SGHTA and FQGNSA. CDR3 length equals 14 residues.

This chain links TRBV15 with TRBJ2-2, with 10 nucleotides matching TRBD2. This CDR3 comprises 15 residues. The V segment lost 0 bases and the J segment 5 bases; nucleotides outside the gene matches: 0. Germline CDR1 and CDR2: LNHNV and YYDKDF (reference sequence). CDR3 region: CATSREAGGTGELFF. The CDR3 region has the DNA TGTGCCACCAGCAGAGAAGCGGGGGGGACCGGGGAGCTGTTTTTT.

The chain uses TRBV5-8 and TRBJ2-3; the D gene is possibly TRBD1 (5 bases). Germline CDR1 reads SGHTS; CDR2 reads YDEGEE. V lost 3 bases, J lost 4 bases, and 15 bases lay in between. CDR3 length equals 15 residues. CDR3 in DNA: TGTGCCAGCAGCTCAACGGCAGGGTTTGCAGATACGCAGTATTTT. Its protein product is CASSSTAGFADTQYF. Based on the CDR3 plus reference TRBV5-8 and TRBJ2-3, the full variable domain is EAGVTQSPTHLIKTRGQQATLRCSPISGHTSVYWYQQALGLGLQFLLWYDEGEERNRGNFPPRFSGRQFPNYSSELNVNALELEDSALYLCASSSTAGFADTQYFGPGTRLTVL.

The rearrangement joins TRBV29-1 to TRBJ2-7; D uncertain. Germline V gene sequence: CDR1 SQVTM, CDR2 ANQGSEA. The CDR3 extends over 13 amino acids. The V and J ends lost 6 bases and 2 bases respectively, with 14 bases between them. CDR3 bases: TGCAGCGTAATAGGAGCGCCAACCTACGAGCAGTACTTC. As protein: CSVIGAPTYEQYF.

The V and J genes are TRBV12-5 and TRBJ1-5; 10 bases agree with TRBD1. The germline CDR1 and CDR2 sequences are LGHNT and FRNRAP. The V gene end was trimmed by 3 bases and the J gene end by 7 bases; junction bases not matched to a gene: 6. The CDR3 spans 15 residues. CDR3: CASGFGDRGSQPQHF. CDR3 DNA: TGTGCTAGTGGTTTTGGGGACAGGGGCTCACAGCCCCAGCATTTT.

This rearrangement joins TRBV6-4 to TRBJ2-1, with TRBD2 matching 11 bases. The CDR3 is 16 amino acids. V was pared by 0 bases and J by 6 bases, with 4 bases of the junction left unmatched. Germline V gene sequence: CDR1 MRHNA, CDR2 SNTAGT. The CDR3 nucleotides read TGTGCCAGCAGTGACTCAGCTAGCGGGGGGTCCAATGAGCAGTTCTTC. Residues: CASSDSASGGSNEQFF.

This rearrangement joins TRBV6-7 to TRBJ1-2; 12 bases align to TRBD1. TRBV6-7 counts as an open reading frame of uncertain function. Trimming cost V 8 bases and J 4 bases; bases outside gene matches: 11. The CDR3 totals 16 residues. CDR3 loop: CASDYRDRGRTYGYTF. The CDR3 nucleotides are TGTGCCAGCGATTACCGGGACAGGGGGCGGACCTATGGCTACACCTTC.

Turning to this clone: A read error may account for a junction end that differs from germline. This chain joins TRBV27 and TRBJ2-5; the match to TRBD1 covers 12 bases. Germline V gene lookup returns CDR1 MNHEY and CDR2 SMNVEV (reference sequence). The length of the CDR3 is 15 residues. CDR3: CASSFSGQGAEAQYF. The CDR3 DNA reads as TGTGCCAGCAGTTTTTCGGGACAGGGGGCAGAGGCCCAGTACTTC.

The chain employs TRBV27 and TRBJ1-2; TRBD1 might be the D (5 bases). Per germline, CDR1 MNHEY and CDR2 SMNVEV (reference sequence). The V and J ends lost 5 bases and 4 bases respectively, with 11 bases between them. This CDR3 is 13 amino acids long. CDR3: CASSPGMSYGYTF. The CDR3 DNA reads as TGTGCCAGCAGTCCAGGGATGAGCTATGGCTACACCTTC.

The chain carries TRBV7-9 and TRBJ2-3; no definite D call. The ends were cut back, 6 bases at V and 3 bases at J, with 13 bases in the middle. CDR1 is SEHNR and CDR2 is FQNEAQ in the germline V gene (reference sequence). The CDR3 runs to 14 residues. CDR3 coding DNA: TGTGCCAGCAGTCCGGGTCAAACGACAGATACGCAGTATTTT. It encodes CASSPGQTTDTQYF.

V gene TRBV6-1 combines with J gene TRBJ1-1; the D gene is possibly TRBD1 (5 bases). The germline V gene has CDR1 MNHNS and CDR2 SASEGT. V was trimmed by 2 bases and J by 5 bases, leaving 12 bases between them. The CDR3 totals 14 residues. The CDR3 region has the DNA TGTGCCAGCAGTGAATGGGGGGAGGGGACTGAAGCTTTCTTT. Translated: CASSEWGEGTEAFF.